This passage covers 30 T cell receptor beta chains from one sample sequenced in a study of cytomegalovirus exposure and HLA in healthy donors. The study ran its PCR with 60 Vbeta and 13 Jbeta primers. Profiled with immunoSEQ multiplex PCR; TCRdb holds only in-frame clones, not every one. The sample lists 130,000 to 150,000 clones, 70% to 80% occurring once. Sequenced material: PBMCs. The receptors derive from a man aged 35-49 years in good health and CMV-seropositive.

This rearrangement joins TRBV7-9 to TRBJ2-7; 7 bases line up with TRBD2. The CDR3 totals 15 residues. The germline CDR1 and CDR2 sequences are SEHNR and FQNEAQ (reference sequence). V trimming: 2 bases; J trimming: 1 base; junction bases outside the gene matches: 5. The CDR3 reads CASSLWASGSYEQYF. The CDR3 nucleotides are TGTGCCAGCAGCTTATGGGCTAGCGGTTCCTACGAGCAGTACTTC.

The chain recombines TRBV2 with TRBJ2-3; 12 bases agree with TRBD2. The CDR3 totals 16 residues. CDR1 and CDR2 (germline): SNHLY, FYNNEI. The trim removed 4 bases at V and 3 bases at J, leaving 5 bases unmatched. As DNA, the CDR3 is TGTGCCAGCAGTGCGGCGCTAGCGGGAGGGACAGATACGCAGTATTTT. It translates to CASSAALAGGTDTQYF.

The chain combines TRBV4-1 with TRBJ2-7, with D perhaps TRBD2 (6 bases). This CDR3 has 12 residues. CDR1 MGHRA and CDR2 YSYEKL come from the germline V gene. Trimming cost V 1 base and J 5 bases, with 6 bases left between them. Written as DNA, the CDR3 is TGCGCCAGCAGCCAAGGGGGGGACGAGCAGTACTTC. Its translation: CASSQGGDEQYF.

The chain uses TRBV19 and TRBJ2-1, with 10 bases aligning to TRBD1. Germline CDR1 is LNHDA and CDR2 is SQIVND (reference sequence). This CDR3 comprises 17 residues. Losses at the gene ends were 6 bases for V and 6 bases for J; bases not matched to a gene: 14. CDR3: CASSSSAPGQGRNEQFF. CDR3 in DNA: TGTGCCAGTAGCTCGTCAGCCCCGGGACAGGGGCGCAATGAGCAGTTCTTC.

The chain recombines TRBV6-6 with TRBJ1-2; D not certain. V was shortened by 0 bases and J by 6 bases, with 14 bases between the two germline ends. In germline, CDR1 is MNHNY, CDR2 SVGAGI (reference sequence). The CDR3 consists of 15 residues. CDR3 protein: CASSYSIDLNNGYTF. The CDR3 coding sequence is TGTGCCAGCAGTTACTCTATCGACTTGAATAATGGCTACACCTTC.

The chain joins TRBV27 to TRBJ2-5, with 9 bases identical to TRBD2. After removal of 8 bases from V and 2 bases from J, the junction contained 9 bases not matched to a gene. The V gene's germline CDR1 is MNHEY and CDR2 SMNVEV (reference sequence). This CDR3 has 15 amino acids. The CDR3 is CASRLAGWEQETQYF. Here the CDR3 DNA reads TGTGCCAGCCGTCTAGCGGGGTGGGAACAAGAGACCCAGTACTTC.

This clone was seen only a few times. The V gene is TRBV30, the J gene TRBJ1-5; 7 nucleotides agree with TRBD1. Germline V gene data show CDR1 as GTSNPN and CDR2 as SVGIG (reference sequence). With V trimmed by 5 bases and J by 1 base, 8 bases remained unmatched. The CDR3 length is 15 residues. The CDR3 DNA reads TGTGCCTGGGATACAGGGGTAGGCAGCAATCAGCCCCAGCATTTT. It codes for CAWDTGVGSNQPQHF.

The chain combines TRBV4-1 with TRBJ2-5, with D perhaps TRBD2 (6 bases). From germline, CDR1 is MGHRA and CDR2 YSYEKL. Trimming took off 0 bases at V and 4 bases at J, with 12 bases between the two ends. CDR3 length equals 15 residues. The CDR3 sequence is CASSQEWDSPETQYF. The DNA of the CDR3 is TGCGCCAGCAGCCAAGAATGGGACTCCCCAGAGACCCAGTACTTC.

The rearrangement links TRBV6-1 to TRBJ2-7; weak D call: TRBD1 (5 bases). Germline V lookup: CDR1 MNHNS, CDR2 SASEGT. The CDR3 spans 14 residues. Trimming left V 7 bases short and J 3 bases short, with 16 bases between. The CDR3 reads CASIPTGSGYEQYF. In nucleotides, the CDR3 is TGTGCCAGCATACCCACAGGTTCCGGCTACGAGCAGTACTTC.

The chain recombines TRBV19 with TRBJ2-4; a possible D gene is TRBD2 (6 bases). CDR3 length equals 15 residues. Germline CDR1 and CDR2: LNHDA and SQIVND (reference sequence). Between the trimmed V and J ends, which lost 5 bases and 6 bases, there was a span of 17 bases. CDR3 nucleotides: TGTGCCAGTAGTCTAGTGCGGGGAGGCGGAAACATTCAGTACTTC. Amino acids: CASSLVRGGGNIQYF.

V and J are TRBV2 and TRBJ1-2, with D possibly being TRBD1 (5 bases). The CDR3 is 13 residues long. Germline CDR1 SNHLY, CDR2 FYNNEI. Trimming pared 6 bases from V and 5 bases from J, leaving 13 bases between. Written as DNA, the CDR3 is TGTGCCAGCAGAAGGGACTTCAATTATGGCTACACCTTC. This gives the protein CASRRDFNYGYTF.

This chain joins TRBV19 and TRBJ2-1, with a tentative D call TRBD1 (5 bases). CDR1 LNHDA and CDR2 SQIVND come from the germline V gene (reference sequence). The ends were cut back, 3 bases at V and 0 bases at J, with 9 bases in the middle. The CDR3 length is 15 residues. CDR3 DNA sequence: TGTGCCAGTAGTATCGACAGTTCCTCCTACAATGAGCAGTTCTTC. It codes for CASSIDSSSYNEQFF. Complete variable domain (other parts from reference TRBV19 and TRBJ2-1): DGGITQSPKYLFRKEGQNVTLSCEQNLNHDAMYWYRQDPGQGLRLIYYSQIVNDFQKGDIAEGYSVSREKKESFPLTVTSAQKNPTAFYLCASSIDSSSYNEQFFGPGTRLTVL.

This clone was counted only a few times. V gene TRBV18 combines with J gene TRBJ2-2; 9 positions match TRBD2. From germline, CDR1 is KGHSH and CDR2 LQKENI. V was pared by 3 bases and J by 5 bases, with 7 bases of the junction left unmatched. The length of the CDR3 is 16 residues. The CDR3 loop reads CASSPSSSGITGELFF. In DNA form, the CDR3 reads TGTGCCAGCTCACCCAGTTCTAGCGGGATTACCGGGGAGCTGTTTTTT.

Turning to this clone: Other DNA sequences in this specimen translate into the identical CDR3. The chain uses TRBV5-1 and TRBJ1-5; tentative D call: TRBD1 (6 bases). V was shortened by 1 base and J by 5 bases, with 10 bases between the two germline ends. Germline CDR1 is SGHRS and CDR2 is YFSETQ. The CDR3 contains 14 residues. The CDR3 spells CASSLTGSDQPQHF. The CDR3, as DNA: TGCGCCAGCAGCTTGACAGGGAGTGATCAGCCCCAGCATTTT.

The CDR3 DNA is TGTGCCAGTAGGTCAGGGGGGACAGATACGCAGTATTTT. It yields the protein CASRSGGTDTQYF. This sequence joins TRBV19 and TRBJ2-3; possibly TRBD1 for D (7 bases). The ends were cut back, 6 bases at V and 3 bases at J, with 10 bases in the middle. This CDR3 region has 13 residues. Germline V gene sequence: CDR1 LNHDA, CDR2 SQIVND (reference sequence).

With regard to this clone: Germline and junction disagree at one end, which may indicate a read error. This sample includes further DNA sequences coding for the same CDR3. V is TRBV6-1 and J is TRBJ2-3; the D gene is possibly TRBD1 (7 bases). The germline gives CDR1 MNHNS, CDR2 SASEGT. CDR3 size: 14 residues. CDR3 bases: TGCGCCAGCAACCCAGGGGGGACCCCAGATACGCAGTATTTT. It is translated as CASNPGGTPDTQYF.

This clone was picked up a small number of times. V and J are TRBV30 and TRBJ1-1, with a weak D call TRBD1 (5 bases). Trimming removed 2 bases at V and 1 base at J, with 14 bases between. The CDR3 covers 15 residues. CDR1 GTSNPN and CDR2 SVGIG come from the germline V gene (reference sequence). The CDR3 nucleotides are TGTGCCTGGAGTCTAGGGTTGGGGCGGAACACTGAAGCTTTCTTT. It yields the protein CAWSLGLGRNTEAFF. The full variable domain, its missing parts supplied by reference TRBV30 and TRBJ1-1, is SQTIHQWPATLVQPVGSPLSLECTVEGTSNPNLYWYRQAAGRGLQLLFYSVGIGQISSEVPQNLSASRPQDRQFILSSKKLLLSDSGFYLCAWSLGLGRNTEAFFGQGTRLTVV.

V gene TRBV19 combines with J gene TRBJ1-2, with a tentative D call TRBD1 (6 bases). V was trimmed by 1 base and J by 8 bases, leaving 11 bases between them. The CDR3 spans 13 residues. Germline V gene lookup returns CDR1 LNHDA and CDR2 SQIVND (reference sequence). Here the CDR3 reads CASSIGTVPGYTF. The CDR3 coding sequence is TGTGCCAGTAGTATAGGGACAGTCCCCGGCTACACCTTC. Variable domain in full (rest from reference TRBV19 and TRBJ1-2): DGGITQSPKYLFRKEGQNVTLSCEQNLNHDAMYWYRQDPGQGLRLIYYSQIVNDFQKGDIAEGYSVSREKKESFPLTVTSAQKNPTAFYLCASSIGTVPGYTFGSGTRLTVV.

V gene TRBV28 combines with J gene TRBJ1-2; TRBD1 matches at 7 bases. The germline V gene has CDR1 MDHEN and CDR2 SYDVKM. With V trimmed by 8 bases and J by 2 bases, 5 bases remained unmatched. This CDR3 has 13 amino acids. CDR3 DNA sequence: TGTGCCAGCGCCGACAGGGACAACTATGGCTACACCTTC. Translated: CASADRDNYGYTF.

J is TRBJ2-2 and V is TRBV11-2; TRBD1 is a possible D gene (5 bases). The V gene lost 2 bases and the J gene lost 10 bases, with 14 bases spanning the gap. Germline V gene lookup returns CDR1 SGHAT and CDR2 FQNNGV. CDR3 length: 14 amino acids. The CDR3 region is CASSLLARATELFF. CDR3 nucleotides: TGTGCCAGCAGCTTATTAGCCAGGGCGACGGAGCTGTTTTTT.

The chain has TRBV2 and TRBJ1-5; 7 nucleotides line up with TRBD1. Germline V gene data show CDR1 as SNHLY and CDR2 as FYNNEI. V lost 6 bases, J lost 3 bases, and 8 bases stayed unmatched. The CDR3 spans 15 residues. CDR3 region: CASSLGQADNQPQHF. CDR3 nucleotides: TGTGCCAGCAGCCTCGGACAGGCTGACAATCAGCCCCAGCATTTT.

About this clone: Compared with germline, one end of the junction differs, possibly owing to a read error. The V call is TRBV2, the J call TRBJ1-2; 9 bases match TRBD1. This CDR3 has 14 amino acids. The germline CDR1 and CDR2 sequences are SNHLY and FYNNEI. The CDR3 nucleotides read TGTGCCAGCAGATTAACGGGACAGGGAGAGGCAGTGGTCTTC. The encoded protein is CASRLTGQGEAVVF.

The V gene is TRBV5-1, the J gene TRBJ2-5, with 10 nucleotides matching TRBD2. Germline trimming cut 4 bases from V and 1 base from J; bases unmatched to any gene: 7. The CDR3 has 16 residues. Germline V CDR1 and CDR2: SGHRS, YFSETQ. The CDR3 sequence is CASSPRASGSQETQYF. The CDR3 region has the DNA TGCGCCAGCAGCCCCCGTGCTAGCGGGAGCCAAGAGACCCAGTACTTC.

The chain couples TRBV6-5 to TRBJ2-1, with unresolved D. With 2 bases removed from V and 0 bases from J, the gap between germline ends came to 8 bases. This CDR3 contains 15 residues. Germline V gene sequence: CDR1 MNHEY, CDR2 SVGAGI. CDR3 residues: CASSYSESSYNEQFF. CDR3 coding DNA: TGTGCCAGCAGTTACAGCGAGAGCTCCTACAATGAGCAGTTCTTC.

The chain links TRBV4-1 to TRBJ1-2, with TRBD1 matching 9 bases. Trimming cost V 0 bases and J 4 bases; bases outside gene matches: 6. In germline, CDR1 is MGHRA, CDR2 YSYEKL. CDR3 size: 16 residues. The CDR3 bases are TGCGCCAGCAGCCAAGATGGGACAGGGTCGCGCTATGGCTACACCTTC. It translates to CASSQDGTGSRYGYTF.

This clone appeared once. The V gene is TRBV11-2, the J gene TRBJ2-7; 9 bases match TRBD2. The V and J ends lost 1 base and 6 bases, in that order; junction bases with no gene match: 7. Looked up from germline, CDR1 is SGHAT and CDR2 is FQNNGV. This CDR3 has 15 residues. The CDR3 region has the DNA TGTGCCAGCAGCTTAGGATTAGCGGGAGCCGGCGAGCAGTACTTC. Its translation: CASSLGLAGAGEQYF.

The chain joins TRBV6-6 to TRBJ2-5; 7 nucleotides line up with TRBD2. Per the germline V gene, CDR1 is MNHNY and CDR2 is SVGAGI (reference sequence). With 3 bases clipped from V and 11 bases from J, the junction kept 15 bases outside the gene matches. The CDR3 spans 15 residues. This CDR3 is CASSYAGEGLGEQYF. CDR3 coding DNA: TGTGCCAGCAGTTATGCGGGGGAGGGCCTCGGGGAGCAGTACTTC.

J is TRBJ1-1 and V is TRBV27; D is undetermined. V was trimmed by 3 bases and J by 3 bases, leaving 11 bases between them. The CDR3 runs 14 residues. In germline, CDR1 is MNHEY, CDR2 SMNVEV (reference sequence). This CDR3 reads CASSFGLTDTEAFF. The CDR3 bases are TGTGCCAGCAGTTTTGGGCTTACGGACACTGAAGCTTTCTTT.

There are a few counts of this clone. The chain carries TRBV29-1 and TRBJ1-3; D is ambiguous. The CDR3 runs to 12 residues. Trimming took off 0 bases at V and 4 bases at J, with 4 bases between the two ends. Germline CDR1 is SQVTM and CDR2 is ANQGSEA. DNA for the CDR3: TGCAGCGTTGAAGATCTGGGAAACACCATATATTTT. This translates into CSVEDLGNTIYF.

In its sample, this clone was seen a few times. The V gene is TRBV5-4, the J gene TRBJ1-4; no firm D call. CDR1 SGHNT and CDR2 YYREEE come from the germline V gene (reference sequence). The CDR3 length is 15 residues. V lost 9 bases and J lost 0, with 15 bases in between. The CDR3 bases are TGTGCCACCAAAACAGACTATGCAACTAATGAAAAACTGTTTTTT. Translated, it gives CATKTDYATNEKLFF.